The 3 T cell receptor beta chains below all came from one sample that was sequenced in a study of shared clonotypes between healthy human individuals. TCRdb keeps only in-frame clones here, not all; method: immunoSEQ multiplex PCR. Among 400,000 to 500,000 clones, about 79% were seen once, and the ten largest hold 13%. Sample: PBMCs. The receptors derive from a woman aged 40 to 49 in good health. Some clones in this sample may be carry-over from other donors' samples.

This clone turned up a few times. At one boundary the junction diverges from the germline segment, which might be a read error. Other DNA sequences of this sample code for an identical CDR3. The genes are TRBV7-2 and TRBJ2-7; 10 nucleotides agree with TRBD2. The V gene's germline CDR1 is SGHTA and CDR2 FQGNSA. This CDR3 is 16 amino acids long. CDR3 nucleotides: TGCGCCAGCAGCCTAACAGCTCTAGCGGGAGTATACGAGCAGTACTTC. It yields the protein CASSLTALAGVYEQYF.

The chain combines TRBV21-1 with TRBJ1-1. TRBV21-1 is listed as a pseudogene. The CDR3 spans 12 residues. CDR3 sequence (DNA): TGTGCCAGCAGCCATCTAAACACTGAAGCTTTCTTT. This codes for CASSHLNTEAFF.

The rearrangement links TRBV21-1 to TRBJ2-5; the table names TRBD2, a call not compared with the DNA. TRBV21-1 represents a pseudogene. This CDR3 has 13 amino acids. CDR3 bases: TGTGCCAGCAGCAAAGGAGTGGTTGTGGCCCAGTACTTC. It translates to CASSKGVVVAQYF.